The 30 T cell receptor beta chains in this list originate from one sample, sequenced in a study of Ad26.COV2.S vaccination and SARS-CoV-2 variants. Data came from immunoSEQ multiplex PCR; TCRdb stores just in-frame clones and leaves some out. The table has some 350,000 clones, 92% seen once. The sequences come from peripheral blood, collected after recovery from COVID-19. These TCRs come from a human donor who had recovered from COVID-19.

V usage is TRBV6-2 or TRBV6-3 and J usage is TRBJ2-1, with 12 bases fitting TRBD1. CDR3 length: 15 amino acids. Germline loops: CDR1 MNHEY, CDR2 SVGEGT. With V trimmed by 1 base and J by 8 bases, 3 bases remained unmatched. CDR3 amino acids: CASSYLGQGAYEQFF. The CDR3 DNA is TGTGCCAGCAGTTACTTGGGACAGGGGGCCTATGAGCAGTTCTTC.

About this clone: At the DNA level, this CDR3 is encoded by other sequences in the same sample as well. The chain recombines TRBV6-5 with TRBJ1-1, with D uncertain. The V end was cut by 4 bases, the J end by 2 bases, with 5 bases between. Germline lookup yields CDR1 MNHEY and CDR2 SVGAGI. CDR3 size: 12 residues. CDR3 loop: CASSFRNTEAFF. CDR3 coding DNA: TGTGCCAGCAGTTTCAGAAACACTGAAGCTTTCTTT.

The V and J genes are TRBV5-1 and TRBJ2-5; unclear D gene. Germline-derived CDR1 and CDR2 are SGHRS and YFSETQ. V lost 2 bases to trimming and J lost 3 bases, with 8 bases between them. This CDR3 comprises 13 residues. The CDR3 loop is CASSFEVEETQYF. For the CDR3, the DNA is TGCGCCAGCAGCTTCGAGGTCGAAGAGACCCAGTACTTC.

For this clone: Relative to the germline gene, one junction end is altered; a read error may explain this. The chain recombines TRBV11-2 with TRBJ2-1; 8 bases agree with TRBD1. This CDR3 has 18 residues. Germline CDR1 is SGHAT and CDR2 is FQNNGV. CDR3 DNA: TGTGCCAGCAGCTCTGCCATGTTCGTCGGACAGGGTTACACTGAGCAGTTCTTC. Translation gives CASSSAMFVGQGYTEQFF. The whole variable domain, remainder taken from reference TRBV11-2 and TRBJ2-1, is EAGVAQSPRYKIIEKRQSVAFWCNPISGHATLYWYQQILGQGPKLLIQFQNNGVVDDSQLPKDRFSAERLKGVDSTLKIQPAKLEDSAVYLCASSSAMFVGQGYTEQFFGPGTRLTVL.

The V call is TRBV4-1, the J call TRBJ1-5, with D unresolved. Germline V gives CDR1 MGHRA, CDR2 YSYEKL. V lost 2 bases and J lost 3, with 11 bases in between. The CDR3 has 15 residues. The CDR3: CASSQHGFNNQPQHF. The CDR3 DNA follows: TGCGCCAGCAGCCAACACGGGTTTAACAATCAGCCCCAGCATTTT.

This chain uses TRBV19 with TRBJ1-2; TRBD1 is a possible D gene (6 bases). This CDR3 region has 15 residues. The ends were cut back, 7 bases at V and 10 bases at J, with 25 bases in the middle. Looked up from germline, CDR1 is LNHDA and CDR2 is SQIVND (reference sequence). The CDR3, as DNA: TGTGCCAGTATAGGGGGTGGAAGGGCCCCTGAGATCTACACCTTC. As protein: CASIGGGRAPEIYTF.

This chain joins TRBV25-1 and TRBJ1-6; D not certain. CDR1 and CDR2 from the germline V gene are MGHDK and SYGVNS. V lost 7 bases to trimming and J lost 9 bases, with 13 bases between them. The CDR3 is made up of 13 amino acids. This CDR3 is CASNRTPGSPLHF. For the CDR3, the DNA is TGTGCCAGCAATCGGACGCCGGGTTCACCCCTCCACTTT.

The chain couples TRBV2 to TRBJ1-1; D is perhaps TRBD1 (6 bases). The germline V gene has CDR1 SNHLY and CDR2 FYNNEI. This CDR3 has 13 residues. V shed 7 bases and J shed 4 bases, with 13 bases lying between them. The CDR3 DNA sequence: TGTGCCAGCAAGGAACAGGGAGCCACTGAAGCTTTCTTT. It translates to CASKEQGATEAFF.

Details on this clone: The identical CDR3 is also encoded by other nucleotide sequences in the sample. The chain links TRBV5-4 to TRBJ2-5; 7 positions match TRBD2. Germline CDR1 is SGHNT and CDR2 is YYREEE (reference sequence). The CDR3 length is 15 residues. With 4 bases clipped from V and 1 base from J, the junction kept 7 bases outside the gene matches. The CDR3 loop reads CASSLAGTTQETQYF. CDR3 bases: TGTGCCAGCAGCCTTGCCGGGACTACCCAAGAGACCCAGTACTTC.

V is TRBV12-3 or TRBV12-4 and J is TRBJ2-1; no clear D gene. Trimming left V 7 bases short and J 5 bases short, with 9 bases between. This CDR3 contains 12 residues. Here the CDR3 reads CASTSDNNEQFF. The DNA for the CDR3 is TGTGCCAGCACCAGTGACAACAATGAGCAGTTCTTC.

The V and J genes are TRBV6-4 and TRBJ1-2; D may be TRBD1 (6 bases). CDR3 length: 14 amino acids. Trimming took off 8 bases at V and 2 bases at J, with 15 bases between the two ends. Germline V lookup: CDR1 MRHNA, CDR2 SNTAGT. The DNA for the CDR3 is TGTGCCAGCCCGAGGGAACAGGGCAACTATGGCTACACCTTC. Its translation is CASPREQGNYGYTF.

About this clone: This sample includes further DNA sequences coding for the same CDR3. The V gene is TRBV7-9, the J gene TRBJ1-5; D is ambiguous. This CDR3 spans 12 amino acids. Germline V gene lookup returns CDR1 SEHNR and CDR2 FQNEAQ (reference sequence). The V gene lost 3 bases and the J gene lost 4 bases, with 4 bases spanning the gap. For the CDR3, the DNA is TGTGCCAGCAGCTTCAATAATCAGCCCCAGCATTTT. Translation: CASSFNNQPQHF.

The gene calls are TRBV12-5 and TRBJ2-7, with D possibly being TRBD1 (6 bases). The CDR3 loop spans 13 amino acids. Trimming removed 4 bases from V and 4 bases from J, with 11 bases in between. Germline V gene data show CDR1 as LGHNT and CDR2 as FRNRAP. The CDR3: CASGWDTSYEQYF. The CDR3 region has the DNA TGTGCTAGTGGTTGGGACACTAGTTACGAGCAGTACTTC.

The rearrangement uses TRBV10-3 and TRBJ1-4, with D possibly TRBD1 on 5 matching bases. This CDR3 comprises 13 residues. CDR1 and CDR2 (germline): ENHRY, SYGVKD. V lost 6 bases and J lost 10, with 15 bases in between. DNA of the CDR3: TGTGCCATCAGAGATTCGGGGGGGGGAAAACTGTTTTTT. It is translated as CAIRDSGGGKLFF.

The J gene is TRBJ2-2, the V gene TRBV6-2 or TRBV6-3, with D hard to call. Per germline, CDR1 MNHEY and CDR2 SVGEGT. Trimming removed 5 bases from V and 4 bases from J, with 8 bases in between. CDR3 length equals 13 residues. The CDR3 protein is CASSGRITGELFF. The CDR3 DNA is TGTGCCAGCAGTGGAAGGATCACCGGGGAGCTGTTTTTT.

The chain uses TRBV15 and TRBJ2-1; D is unresolved. The germline V and J ends were trimmed by 1 base and 6 bases, with 4 bases remaining between them. This CDR3 region has 12 residues. The germline CDR1 and CDR2 sequences are LNHNV and YYDKDF (reference sequence). The chain's CDR3 is CATSRGLNEQFF. The CDR3 coding sequence is TGTGCCACCAGCAGAGGCCTCAATGAGCAGTTCTTC.

The chain carries TRBV27 and TRBJ1-1; TRBD1 aligns across 7 bases. Germline CDR1 reads MNHEY; CDR2 reads SMNVEV (reference sequence). V shed 5 bases, J shed 1 base, and the junction held 4 bases outside the gene matches. The length of the CDR3 is 14 residues. The CDR3 reads CASSTRGPNTEAFF. CDR3 DNA sequence: TGTGCCAGCAGTACGAGGGGGCCGAACACTGAAGCTTTCTTT.

The chain uses TRBV5-4 and TRBJ2-7; 8 bases map to TRBD1. Trimming removed 4 bases from V and 5 bases from J; junction bases left unmatched: 14. The length of the CDR3 is 16 residues. Germline CDR1 reads SGHNT; CDR2 reads YYREEE (reference sequence). CDR3 DNA: TGTGCCAGCAGCAAGCCGACCCGGACAGGGTTCGACGAGCAGTACTTC. It yields the protein CASSKPTRTGFDEQYF. Using reference TRBV5-4 and TRBJ2-7 for the parts outside the CDR3, the full variable domain is ETGVTQSPTHLIKTRGQQVTLRCSSQSGHNTVSWYQQALGQGPQFIFQYYREEENGRGNFPPRFSGLQFPNYSSELNVNALELDDSALYLCASSKPTRTGFDEQYFGPGTRLTVT.

This chain links TRBV19 with TRBJ2-3; tentatively, D is TRBD1 (7 bases). The V end was cut by 3 bases, the J end by 4 bases, with 14 bases between. Looked up from germline, CDR1 is LNHDA and CDR2 is SQIVND (reference sequence). CDR3 length equals 15 residues. CDR3 bases: TGTGCCAGTAGTATGGAGGGGGCGAGGGCAGATACGCAGTATTTT. Translated: CASSMEGARADTQYF.

The V gene is TRBV3-1 (or the pseudogene TRBV3-2), the J gene TRBJ1-4; D is perhaps TRBD1 (5 bases). V shed 6 bases and J shed 0 bases, with 14 bases lying between them. The germline V gene has CDR1 LGHDT and CDR2 YNNKEL (reference sequence). The CDR3 runs to 16 residues. CDR3 loop: CASSSLTETTNEKLFF. CDR3 nucleotide sequence: TGTGCCAGCAGTTCTCTGACAGAGACAACTAATGAAAAACTGTTTTTT.

The chain couples TRBV4-1 to TRBJ1-1, with D unclear. The CDR3 extends over 16 amino acids. The germline V and J ends were trimmed by 0 bases and 1 base, with 12 bases remaining between them. CDR1 is MGHRA, CDR2 YSYEKL, per germline. In DNA form, the CDR3 reads TGCGCCAGCAGCCAAGAGACACCACACCGGAACACTGAAGCTTTCTTT. This codes for CASSQETPHRNTEAFF.

This clone was counted only a few times. The same CDR3 arises from other DNA sequences in this sample as well. The chain links TRBV4-1 to TRBJ1-4; D gene ambiguous. V was pared by 1 base and J by 5 bases, with 5 bases between. Per germline, CDR1 MGHRA and CDR2 YSYEKL. CDR3 size: 13 residues. CDR3 in amino acids: CASSQGSNEKLFF. CDR3 in DNA: TGCGCCAGCAGCCAAGGATCGAATGAAAAACTGTTTTTT.

This chain uses TRBV10-1 with TRBJ2-1; maybe TRBD2 (6 bases). The ends were cut back, 0 bases at V and 0 bases at J, with 21 bases in the middle. CDR1 WNHNN and CDR2 SYGVQD come from the germline V gene (reference sequence). This CDR3 has 20 residues. CDR3 in amino acids: CASSESRNLKRRDSYNEQFF. CDR3 nucleotide sequence: TGCGCCAGCAGTGAGTCGCGGAACCTTAAACGGCGGGACTCCTACAATGAGCAGTTCTTC.

The V and J genes are TRBV2 and TRBJ1-2; a possible D gene is TRBD1 (6 bases). The CDR3 totals 17 residues. V was trimmed by 0 bases and J by 1 base, leaving 15 bases between them. Germline lookup yields CDR1 SNHLY and CDR2 FYNNEI. The CDR3 here is CASSEALTWGRNYGYTF. CDR3 bases: TGTGCCAGCAGTGAAGCGCTTACCTGGGGGCGTAACTATGGCTACACCTTC.

This CDR3 is CASSLRPRDRQFF. The DNA of the CDR3 is TGTGCCAGCAGCTTGAGGCCCCGGGACAGACAGTTCTTC. This rearrangement joins TRBV7-9 to TRBJ2-1; 7 bases are a match to TRBD1. Germline CDR1 reads SEHNR; CDR2 reads FQNEAQ (reference sequence). After removal of 3 bases from V and 13 bases from J, the junction contained 9 bases not matched to a gene. The CDR3 is made up of 13 amino acids.

Here the CDR3 reads CASSSHPRANNEQFF. The CDR3 coding sequence is TGTGCCAGCAGCTCCCATCCCCGCGCCAACAATGAGCAGTTCTTC. This chain links TRBV7-2 with TRBJ2-1; D is unclear. Looked up from germline, CDR1 is SGHTA and CDR2 is FQGNSA. This CDR3 region has 15 residues. The V and J ends lost 4 bases and 5 bases respectively, with 15 bases between them.

The chain carries TRBV25-1 and TRBJ1-2; D is possibly TRBD1 (6 bases). The CDR3 is 13 residues long. CDR1 MGHDK and CDR2 SYGVNS come from the germline V gene. Trimming shortened V by 3 bases and J by 4 bases, and 9 bases separated the two germline ends. CDR3 DNA: TGTGCCAGCAGTGACAGGGGCGGCTATGGCTACACCTTC. The encoded protein is CASSDRGGYGYTF.

The chain is built from TRBV29-1 and TRBJ1-4; D uncertain. This CDR3 spans 12 amino acids. Germline loops: CDR1 SQVTM, CDR2 ANQGSEA. The V end was cut by 0 bases, the J end by 3 bases, with 2 bases between. This CDR3 reads CSVEDPNEKLFF. Here the CDR3 DNA reads TGCAGCGTTGAAGACCCTAATGAAAAACTGTTTTTT. Complete variable domain (other parts from reference TRBV29-1 and TRBJ1-4): SAVISQKPSRDICQRGTSLTIQCQVDSQVTMMFWYRQQPGQSLTLIATANQGSEATYESGFVIDKFPISRPNLTFSTLTVSNMSPEDSSIYLCSVEDPNEKLFFGSGTQLSVL.

V and J are TRBV7-9 and TRBJ1-2, with D unresolved. V lost 1 base and J 4 bases, leaving 10 bases between the germline ends. The CDR3 sequence is 14 residues long. Germline V lookup: CDR1 SEHNR, CDR2 FQNEAQ (reference sequence). CDR3 sequence (DNA): TGTGCCAGCAGCTTAGGGAGGACCCTCTATGGCTACACCTTC. This translates into CASSLGRTLYGYTF.

V is TRBV4-3 and J is TRBJ1-1, with TRBD1 as a possible D gene (5 bases). Trimming left V 5 bases short and J 11 bases short, with 24 bases between. The CDR3 length is 15 residues. Germline loops: CDR1 LGHNA, CDR2 YSLEER. The CDR3 bases are TGCGCCAGCAGCGCAGGGCTTGGGCCAAACCCCAAGGCTTTCTTT. This translates into CASSAGLGPNPKAFF.